Listed below are T cell receptor beta chains from one sample, sequenced in a study of CD8 T cells in ankylosing spondylitis. TCRdb reprocessed the 5' RACE reads with MiXCR, giving one entry per CDR3 protein. The sample shows 100,000 to 150,000 distinct CDR3 sequences, approximately 9.7% of them seen only once. What was sequenced was blood, either unsorted or a sorted T cell fraction (not recorded which). The receptors were sampled from a male donor with ankylosing spondylitis or in good health (not recorded which). The CDR3 runs from the conserved cysteine through the conserved F or W. The D gene is left open where the match is weak. Size is omitted from some rows. Given values are once, few, many or a class for expanded clones.

TRBJ2-3 | TRBV3-1 | . | . | TGTGCCAGCAGCTTTTATAGCGGTAACACAGATACGCAGTATTTT | CASSFYSGNTDTQYF
TRBJ2-7 | TRBV7-2 | few | TRBD2 | TGTGCCAGCAGCAAGACGGGACTAGCGGGAGGGCCCGAGCAGTACTTC | CASSKTGLAGGPEQYF
TRBJ2-1 | TRBV20-1 | many | . | TGCAGTGCTGGGCTACCGGAAGGATTTTCCAATGAGCAGTTCTTC | CSAGLPEGFSNEQFF
TRBJ2-5 | TRBV29-1 | many | . | TGCAGCGTCGCCGCAGGGGCCTCAGAGACCCAGTACTTC | CSVAAGASETQYF
TRBJ2-6 | TRBV5-1 | . | . | TGCGCCAGCAGCTTGGCAGATTCTGGGGCCAACATCCTGACTTTC | CASSLADSGANILTF
TRBJ2-2 | TRBV6-8 | . | . | TGTGCCAGCACAGACTTAACCGGGGAGCTGTTTTTT | CASTDLTGELFF
TRBJ2-7 | TRBV20-1 | . | . | TGCAGTGCTGGGACTGTCTACGAGCAGTACTTC | CSAGTVYEQYF
TRBJ2-7 | TRBV15 | many | . | TGTGCCACCAGCAGAGAGCAGGGACGGGCCTGGGAGCAGTACTTC | CATSREQGRAWEQYF
TRBJ2-7 | TRBV6-2/TRBV6-3 | many | . | TGTGCCAGCAGTTACGGGACTCCAATGTACGAGCAGTACTTC | CASSYGTPMYEQYF
TRBJ2-1 | TRBV14 | few | TRBD2 | TGTGCCAGCAGCCCAACTAGCGGGCTCAATGAGCAGTTCTTC | CASSPTSGLNEQFF
TRBJ2-7 | TRBV7-2 | . | . | TGTGCCAGCAGCATTGAGCGGGCAGGTCGGGAGCAGTACTTC | CASSIERAGREQYF
TRBJ2-1 | TRBV6-4 | many | TRBD1 | TGTGCCAGCAGTGCCGGGACAGGGGGCTACAATGAGCAGTTCTTC | CASSAGTGGYNEQFF
TRBJ2-4 | TRBV6-1 | many | TRBD2 | TGTGCCAGCAGCCCTACACGAGGAAAACTAGCGGGAGATAGCATTCAGTACTTC | CASSPTRGKLAGDSIQYF
TRBJ2-1 | TRBV15 | . | TRBD2 | TGTGCCACCAGCACCCAAGGCGGGAGGTCCCCCCGCTCCTACAATGAGCAGTTCTTC | CATSTQGGRSPRSYNEQFF
TRBJ2-7 | TRBV28 | many | . | TGTGCCAGCAGTTTAGTTCCCGGGCCGTACCACGAGCAGTACTTC | CASSLVPGPYHEQYF
TRBJ1-4 | TRBV29-1 | many | . | TGCAGCGTTGAAGACAATAATGAAAAACTGTTTTTT | CSVEDNNEKLFF
TRBJ2-1 | TRBV4-2 | many | TRBD2 | TGTGCCAGCAGCCAAGATCTGCTAGCGGGACACAATGAGCAGTTCTTC | CASSQDLLAGHNEQFF
TRBJ2-1 | TRBV6-2/TRBV6-3 | many | . | TGTGCCAGGGGACTGGAAGAGCAGTTCTTC | CARGLEEQFF
TRBJ2-1 | TRBV7-3 | many | TRBD1 | TGTGCCAGCAGCCCAGTGGACAGGGCGGATTACAATGAGCAGTTCTTC | CASSPVDRADYNEQFF
TRBJ2-2 | TRBV6-2/TRBV6-3 | many | . | TGTGCCAGCAGTTATGGGACCACTGACACCGGGGAGCTGTTTTTT | CASSYGTTDTGELFF
TRBJ2-2 | TRBV4-2 | many | TRBD1 | TGTGCCAGCAGCCAAGACAGGGGGCGGACCGGGGAGCTGTTTTTT | CASSQDRGRTGELFF
TRBJ2-7 | TRBV6-1 | many | TRBD1 | TGTGCCAGCAGTCCACGACAGGGGAGGTACGAGCAGTACTTC | CASSPRQGRYEQYF
TRBJ2-1 | TRBV20-1 | many | TRBD1 | TGCAGTGCTAGAACTGACAGGGGGCGAGCGAATGAGCAGTTCTTC | CSARTDRGRANEQFF
TRBJ2-1 | TRBV3-1 | many | TRBD2 | TGTGCCAGCAGCCAAGGGGTAGCGGGATTCTACAATGAGCAGTTCTTC | CASSQGVAGFYNEQFF
TRBJ2-7 | TRBV29-1 | . | . | TGCAGCGTTGAAGGGCTGGGGTACGAGCAGTACTTC | CSVEGLGYEQYF
TRBJ1-1 | TRBV14 | many | TRBD1 | TGTGCCAGCAGCCATGGGTGGACAGGGGGAGCTTTCTTT | CASSHGWTGGAFF
TRBJ2-5 | TRBV5-1 | many | . | TGCGCCAGCAGCTTCGGGGCCGGTCAAGAGACCCAGTACTTC | CASSFGAGQETQYF
TRBJ2-5 | TRBV6-1 | many | . | TGTGCCAGCGTGGAGGCACAGACCCAAGAGACCCAGTACTTC | CASVEAQTQETQYF
TRBJ2-5 | TRBV6-2/TRBV6-3 | many | TRBD2 | TGTGCCAGCAGAGCTCGGGCGGGAGCCCAAGAGACCCAGTACTTC | CASRARAGAQETQYF
TRBJ2-3 | TRBV9 | many | TRBD2 | TGTGCCAGCAGCGCACGACTAGCGGGAGGGTCAGATACGCAGTATTTT | CASSARLAGGSDTQYF
TRBJ2-2 | TRBV7-3 | . | . | TGTGCCAGCAGCCCTTCGACGGTCACCGGGGAGCTGTTTTTT | CASSPSTVTGELFF
TRBJ2-3 | TRBV29-1 | many | . | TGCAGCGTTGGGTCTGAGGATTTCACAGATACGCAGTATTTT | CSVGSEDFTDTQYF
TRBJ1-6 | TRBV18 | many | . | TGTGCCAGCTCACCGATGGGGGGAAATTCACCCCTCCACTTT | CASSPMGGNSPLHF
TRBJ1-3 | TRBV5-5 | many | TRBD1 | TGTGCCAGCAGCTTTCTCACAGGGGGCAGTGGAAACACCATATATTTT | CASSFLTGGSGNTIYF
TRBJ2-7 | TRBV5-5 | many | . | TGTGCCAGCAGCCGTCTACCTGGACAGTCCGTGTCCTCCGAGCAGTACTTC | CASSRLPGQSVSSEQYF